This T cell receptor beta chain was recovered during a study of cytomegalovirus exposure and HLA in healthy donors. Study-wide context: About 85 million unique TCR sequences came from HLA-typed donors in an early release.

V was shortened by 4 bases and J by 5 bases, with 10 bases between the two germline ends. This CDR3 is 13 amino acids long. CDR1 is SGHRS, CDR2 YFSETQ, per germline. PCR used 60 Vbeta primers and 13 Jbeta primers. Sequencing used immunoSEQ multiplex PCR; TCRdb keeps in-frame clones, though not all of them. The sample has 150,000 to 200,000 clones, roughly 85% seen once. This sequence was found in a woman aged 25 to 39 in good health and CMV-seropositive. Sequenced sample: PBMCs. This chain connects TRBV5-1 to TRBJ2-1, with D perhaps matching TRBD1 (6 bases). The CDR3 region has the DNA TGCGCCAGCAGCACACAGGGAAACAATGAGCAGTTCTTC. Protein product: CASSTQGNNEQFF. Together with reference TRBV5-1 and TRBJ2-1, the CDR3 gives the full variable domain: KAGVTQTPRYLIKTRGQQVTLSCSPISGHRSVSWYQQTPGQGLQFLFEYFSETQRNKGNFPGRFSGRQFSNSRSEMNVSTLELGDSALYLCASSTQGNNEQFFGPGTRLTVL.